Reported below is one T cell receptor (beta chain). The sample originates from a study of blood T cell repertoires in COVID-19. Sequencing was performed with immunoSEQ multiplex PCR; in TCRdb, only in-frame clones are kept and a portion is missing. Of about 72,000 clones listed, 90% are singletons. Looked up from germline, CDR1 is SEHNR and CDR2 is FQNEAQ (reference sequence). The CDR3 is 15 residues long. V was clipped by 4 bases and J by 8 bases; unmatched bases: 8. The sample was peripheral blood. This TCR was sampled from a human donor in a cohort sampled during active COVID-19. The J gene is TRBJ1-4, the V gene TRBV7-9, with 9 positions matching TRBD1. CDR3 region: CASSWGTGRREKLFF. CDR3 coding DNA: TGTGCCAGCAGCTGGGGGACAGGGAGGCGAGAAAAACTGTTTTTT.